This T cell receptor beta chain was captured by sequencing in a study of T cells after yellow fever vaccination. Looking at the study overall: The authors prepared low-cell-number fractions using SMART-Seq v4 Ultra Low Input. Study-level findings and limits: Abundant clonotypes (contaminants from the bulk population) could be present in FACS-sorted repertoires.

TCRdb analysed the 5' RACE reads with MiXCR anew, one entry per CDR3 protein. The table includes some 320,000 distinct CDR3 sequences, around 4.5% detected once. This clonotype appeared many times. Its antigen is as yet unknown. Germline values: CDR1 SEHNR, CDR2 FQNEAQ (reference sequence). This CDR3 has 15 residues. V shed 1 base, J shed 7 bases, and the junction held 8 bases outside the gene matches. The source material was PBMCs, sampled 15 days after the yellow fever booster vaccination. The V and J genes are TRBV7-9 and TRBJ1-1; 8 bases agree with TRBD1. The receptor's source is a man aged 18 to 35 who received the YFV17D yellow fever vaccine. CDR3 in amino acids: CASSLVGQGKREAFF. In nucleotides, the CDR3 is TGTGCCAGCAGCTTAGTAGGACAGGGAAAACGTGAAGCTTTCTTT.